This T cell receptor beta chain was sequenced for a study of regulatory T cells in long-lasting Graves disease. This clonotype was detected ten times or more. Its target is not known. Both iRepertoire HTBI primers and Arm-PCR of CDR3 regions were used to build the TCR beta libraries. Original handling: Identification of gene segments yielded around 64 TRBV and more than eleven TRBJ across samples. Each CDR3 protein gets one entry after TCRdb re-called the multiplex PCR reads with MiXCR. These V and J calls are TCRdb output, not the study's own analysis. This sample has under 250,000 distinct CDR3 sequences, with roughly 19% found just once. Study-wide results and limits: Persistent Graves' patients showed reduced TCR diversity versus newly diagnosed patients.

The time point denotes: newly diagnosed GD, antithyroid drugs for less than 3 months. Extracted RNA from PBMCs served as the source of the TCR library. These data also featured in a second study, about T cells in Graves' hyperthyroidism and ophthalmopathy.

This sequence was found in a woman aged 25-40 years with Graves disease. This specimen was peripheral blood mononuclear cells (PBMCs), taken at new diagnosis, from a patient treated with antithyroid drugs.

The CDR3 spells CASSGPGGVTGELFF. DNA for the CDR3: TGTGCCAGTAGTGGTCCAGGGGGCGTCACCGGGGAGCTGTTTTTT. This chain connects TRBV19 to TRBJ2-2; TRBD1 matches 8 bases. This CDR3 comprises 15 residues. Germline values: CDR1 LNHDA, CDR2 SQIVND (reference sequence). J gave up 4 bases and V 5 bases, and 6 bases lay outside the gene matches.